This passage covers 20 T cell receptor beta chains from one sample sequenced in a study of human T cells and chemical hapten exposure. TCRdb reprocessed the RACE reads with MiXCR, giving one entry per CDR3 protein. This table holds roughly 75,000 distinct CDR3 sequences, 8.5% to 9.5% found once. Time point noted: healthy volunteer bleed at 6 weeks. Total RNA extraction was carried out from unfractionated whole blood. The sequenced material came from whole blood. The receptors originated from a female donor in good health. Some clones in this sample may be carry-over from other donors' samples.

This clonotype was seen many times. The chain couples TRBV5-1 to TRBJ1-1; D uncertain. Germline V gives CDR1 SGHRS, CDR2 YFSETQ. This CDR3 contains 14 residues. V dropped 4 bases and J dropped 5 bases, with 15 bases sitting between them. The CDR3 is CASSLQALGTEAFF. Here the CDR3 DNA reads TGCGCCAGCAGCCTGCAAGCGCTCGGAACTGAAGCTTTCTTT.

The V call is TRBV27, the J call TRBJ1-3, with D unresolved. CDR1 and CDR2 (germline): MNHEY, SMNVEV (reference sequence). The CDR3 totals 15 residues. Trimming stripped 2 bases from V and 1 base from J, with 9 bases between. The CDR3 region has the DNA TGTGCCAGCAGTTTAAGCGGATTATCTGGAAACACCATATATTTT. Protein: CASSLSGLSGNTIYF.

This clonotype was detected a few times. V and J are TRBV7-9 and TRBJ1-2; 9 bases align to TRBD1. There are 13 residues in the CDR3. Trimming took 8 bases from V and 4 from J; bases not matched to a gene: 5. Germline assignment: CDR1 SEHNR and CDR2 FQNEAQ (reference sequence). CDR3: CASGQGQIYGYTF. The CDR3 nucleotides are TGTGCCAGCGGACAGGGGCAAATCTATGGCTACACCTTC.

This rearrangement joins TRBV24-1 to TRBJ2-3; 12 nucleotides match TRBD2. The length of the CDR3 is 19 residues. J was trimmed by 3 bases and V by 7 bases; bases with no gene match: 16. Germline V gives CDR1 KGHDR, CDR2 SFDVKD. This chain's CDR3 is CATSPSGGGSVGGTDTQYF. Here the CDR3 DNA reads TGTGCCACCAGCCCTAGCGGGGGGGGCAGTGTCGGGGGTACAGATACGCAGTATTTT.

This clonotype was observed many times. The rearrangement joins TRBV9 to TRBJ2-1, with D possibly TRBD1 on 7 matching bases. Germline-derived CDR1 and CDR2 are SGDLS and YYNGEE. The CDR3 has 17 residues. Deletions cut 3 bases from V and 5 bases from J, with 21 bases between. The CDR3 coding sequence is TGTGCCAGCAGCGCTAGAGGGGCGGGACAGCTAAACAATGAGCAGTTCTTC. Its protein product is CASSARGAGQLNNEQFF.

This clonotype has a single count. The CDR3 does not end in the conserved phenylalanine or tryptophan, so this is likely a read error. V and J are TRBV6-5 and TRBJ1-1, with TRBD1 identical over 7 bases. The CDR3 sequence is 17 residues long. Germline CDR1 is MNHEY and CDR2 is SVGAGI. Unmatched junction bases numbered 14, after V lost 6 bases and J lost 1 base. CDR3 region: CASSRTTAGGRNTEAFL. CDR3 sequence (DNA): TGTGCCAGCAGCCGAACCACGGCAGGGGGACGGAACACTGAAGCTTTCTTA.

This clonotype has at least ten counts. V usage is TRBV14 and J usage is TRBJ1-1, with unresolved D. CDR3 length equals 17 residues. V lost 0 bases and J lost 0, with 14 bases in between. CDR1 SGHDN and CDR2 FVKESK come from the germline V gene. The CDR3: CASSQDWEGGMNTEAFF. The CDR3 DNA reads TGTGCCAGCAGCCAAGATTGGGAGGGAGGGATGAACACTGAAGCTTTCTTT.

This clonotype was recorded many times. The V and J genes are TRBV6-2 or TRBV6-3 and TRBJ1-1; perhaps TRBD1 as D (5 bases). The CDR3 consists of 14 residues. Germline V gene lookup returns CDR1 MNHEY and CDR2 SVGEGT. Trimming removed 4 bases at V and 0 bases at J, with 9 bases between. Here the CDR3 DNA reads TGTGCCAGCAGTTTAGGGGCTTTGAACACTGAAGCTTTCTTT. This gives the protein CASSLGALNTEAFF.

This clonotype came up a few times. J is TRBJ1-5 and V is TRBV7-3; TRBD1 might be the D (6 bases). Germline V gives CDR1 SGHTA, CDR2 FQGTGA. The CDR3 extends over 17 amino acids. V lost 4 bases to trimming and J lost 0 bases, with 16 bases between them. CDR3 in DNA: TGTGCCAGCAGCTCATCGTCGGACAGAGATAGCAATCAGCCCCAGCATTTT. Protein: CASSSSSDRDSNQPQHF. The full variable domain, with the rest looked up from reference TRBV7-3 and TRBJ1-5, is GAGVSQTPSNKVTEKGKYVELRCDPISGHTALYWYRQSLGQGPEFLIYFQGTGAADDSGLPNDRFFAVRPEGSVSTLKIQRTERGDSAVYLCASSSSSDRDSNQPQHFGDGTRLSIL.

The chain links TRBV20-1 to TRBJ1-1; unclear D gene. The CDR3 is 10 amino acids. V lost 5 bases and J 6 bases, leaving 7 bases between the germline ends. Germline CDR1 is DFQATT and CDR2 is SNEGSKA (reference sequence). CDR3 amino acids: CSAAVSEAFF. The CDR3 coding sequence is TGCAGTGCTGCGGTATCTGAAGCTTTCTTT.

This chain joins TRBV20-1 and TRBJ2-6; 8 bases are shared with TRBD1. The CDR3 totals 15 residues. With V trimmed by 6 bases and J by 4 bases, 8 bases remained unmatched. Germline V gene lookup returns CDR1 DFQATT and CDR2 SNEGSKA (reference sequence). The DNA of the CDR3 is TGCAGTGCCCGGGACAGGAGAGCGGGGGCCAACGTCCTGACTTTC. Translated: CSARDRRAGANVLTF.

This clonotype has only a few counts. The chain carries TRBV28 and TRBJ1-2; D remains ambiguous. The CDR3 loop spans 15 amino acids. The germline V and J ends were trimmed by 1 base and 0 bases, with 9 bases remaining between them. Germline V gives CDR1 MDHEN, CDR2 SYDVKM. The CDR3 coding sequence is TGTGCCAGCAGTTTATTGGGCACCTCTAACTATGGCTACACCTTC. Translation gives CASSLLGTSNYGYTF.

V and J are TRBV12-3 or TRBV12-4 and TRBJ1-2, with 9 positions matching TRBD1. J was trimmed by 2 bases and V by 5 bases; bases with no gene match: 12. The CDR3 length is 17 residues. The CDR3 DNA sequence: TGTGCCAGCAGTCCTACCGGGACAGGGAGGACAAACTATGGCTACACCTTC. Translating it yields CASSPTGTGRTNYGYTF.

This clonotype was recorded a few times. The CDR3 sequence: CASSAGTESTDTQYF. Here the CDR3 DNA reads TGTGCCAGCAGTGCCGGGACTGAAAGCACAGATACGCAGTATTTT. The chain joins TRBV6-1 to TRBJ2-3; weak D call: TRBD2 (6 bases). The V end lost 4 bases, the J end lost 0 bases, and 11 bases lay between the germline ends. Germline V gene lookup returns CDR1 MNHNS and CDR2 SASEGT. The CDR3 consists of 15 residues.

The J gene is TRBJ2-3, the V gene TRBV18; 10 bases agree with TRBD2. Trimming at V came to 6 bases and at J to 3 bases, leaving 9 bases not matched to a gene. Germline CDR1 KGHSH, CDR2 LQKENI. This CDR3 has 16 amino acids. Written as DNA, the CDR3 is TGTGCCAGCTCCCAAACTAGCGGGGCGTCTACAGATACGCAGTATTTT. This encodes CASSQTSGASTDTQYF.

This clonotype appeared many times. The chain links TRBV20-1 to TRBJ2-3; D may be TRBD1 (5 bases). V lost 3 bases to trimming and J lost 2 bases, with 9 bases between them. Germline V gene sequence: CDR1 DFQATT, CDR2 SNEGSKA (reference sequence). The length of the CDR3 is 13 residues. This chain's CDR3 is CSASNRLTDTQYF. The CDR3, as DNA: TGCAGTGCTAGTAACAGGCTCACAGATACGCAGTATTTT.

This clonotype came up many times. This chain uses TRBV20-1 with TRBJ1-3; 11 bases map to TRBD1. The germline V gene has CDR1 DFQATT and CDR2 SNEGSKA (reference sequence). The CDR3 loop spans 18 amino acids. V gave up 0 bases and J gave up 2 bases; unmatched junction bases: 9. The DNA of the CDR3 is TGCAGTGCTAGAGACGTTAGAGGACAGGGGGCGGCTGGAAACACCATATATTTT. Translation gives CSARDVRGQGAAGNTIYF.

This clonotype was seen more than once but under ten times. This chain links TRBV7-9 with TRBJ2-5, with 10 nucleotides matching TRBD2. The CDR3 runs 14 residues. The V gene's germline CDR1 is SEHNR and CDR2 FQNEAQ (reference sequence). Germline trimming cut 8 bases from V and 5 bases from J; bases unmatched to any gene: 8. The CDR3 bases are TGTGCCAGCCTGAGCGGGGGGGCTTCGGAGACCCAGTACTTC. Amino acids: CASLSGGASETQYF.

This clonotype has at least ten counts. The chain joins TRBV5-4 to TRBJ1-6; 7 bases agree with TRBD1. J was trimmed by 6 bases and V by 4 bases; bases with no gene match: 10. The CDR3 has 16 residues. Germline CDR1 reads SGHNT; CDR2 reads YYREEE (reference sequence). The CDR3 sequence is CASSLDRDSRNSPLHF. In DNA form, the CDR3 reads TGTGCCAGCAGCCTCGACCGGGACAGCCGTAATTCACCCCTCCACTTT.

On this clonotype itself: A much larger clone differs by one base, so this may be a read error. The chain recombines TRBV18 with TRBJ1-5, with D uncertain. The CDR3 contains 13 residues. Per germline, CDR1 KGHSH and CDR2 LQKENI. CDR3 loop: CVSSPDEGQPQHF. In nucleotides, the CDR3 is TGTGTCAGCTCACCCGACGAGGGTCAGCCCCAGCATTTT.